This entry lists 28 T cell receptor beta chains sequenced from one sample in a study of blood T cell repertoires in COVID-19. Data came from immunoSEQ multiplex PCR; TCRdb stores just in-frame clones and leaves some out. The sample holds over 130,000 clones, around 86% seen once. The sample comprised peripheral blood. These receptors were collected from a man aged 70-80 years with acute or convalescent COVID-19.

The chain carries TRBV7-9 and TRBJ1-1, with a weak D call TRBD1 (5 bases). The V gene's germline CDR1 is SEHNR and CDR2 FQNEAQ (reference sequence). Trimming stripped 5 bases from V and 1 base from J, with 17 bases between. The CDR3 is 16 amino acids. The CDR3 loop reads CASSIVGRQGNTEAFF. The CDR3 DNA sequence: TGTGCCAGCAGCATAGTCGGCCGCCAGGGGAACACTGAAGCTTTCTTT.

This chain connects TRBV7-2 to TRBJ2-1; 14 bases match TRBD2. J gave up 10 bases and V 5 bases, and 13 bases lay outside the gene matches. The germline V gene encodes CDR1 SGHTA and CDR2 FQGNSA. The CDR3 is 17 amino acids. CDR3 bases: TGTGCCAGCAGCCTAGTGGGGGGGACTAGCGGGAGTAAGGAGCAGTTCTTC. It is translated as CASSLVGGTSGSKEQFF.

The rearrangement joins TRBV28 to TRBJ2-2; D remains ambiguous. The germline V and J ends were trimmed by 4 bases and 1 base, with 7 bases remaining between them. Germline CDR1 and CDR2: MDHEN and SYDVKM. This CDR3 has 14 amino acids. The CDR3 here is CASSSPGNTGELFF. Here the CDR3 DNA reads TGTGCCAGCAGTTCCCCAGGGAACACCGGGGAGCTGTTTTTT.

The V and J genes are TRBV7-6 and TRBJ2-7, with D perhaps matching TRBD2 (7 bases). Looked up from germline, CDR1 is SGHVS and CDR2 is FNYEAQ. CDR3 size: 14 residues. The germline V and J ends were trimmed by 5 bases and 2 bases, with 13 bases remaining between them. In DNA form, the CDR3 reads TGTGCCAGCAGCCCAGGGGAGGGCCCCTACGAGCAGTACTTC. Amino acids: CASSPGEGPYEQYF.

V gene TRBV5-1 combines with J gene TRBJ2-1, with a weak D call TRBD1 (6 bases). CDR1 SGHRS and CDR2 YFSETQ come from the germline V gene. This CDR3 region has 14 residues. V was shortened by 4 bases and J by 0 bases, with 8 bases between the two germline ends. CDR3 amino acids: CASSAGDSYNEQFF. The CDR3, as DNA: TGCGCCAGCAGCGCAGGGGACTCCTACAATGAGCAGTTCTTC.

This clone was counted a few times. The chain links TRBV4-3 to TRBJ1-5; 7 nucleotides line up with TRBD1. Germline CDR1 is LGHNA and CDR2 is YSLEER. This CDR3 is built from 15 residues. J lost 5 bases, V lost 1 base, and 5 bases had no gene match. The CDR3 DNA follows: TGCGCCAGCAGCCAAGGGGGACAGCCAGATCAGCCCCAGCATTTT. Protein: CASSQGGQPDQPQHF.

V is TRBV5-4 and J is TRBJ1-6; 8 bases align to TRBD1. The CDR3 is 15 amino acids. Per the germline V gene, CDR1 is SGHNT and CDR2 is YYREEE (reference sequence). V shed 5 bases and J 7 bases; nucleotides not matched to a gene: 8. CDR3 sequence: CASSFRTGKNSPLHF. For the CDR3, the DNA is TGTGCCAGCAGTTTTCGGACAGGGAAAAATTCACCCCTCCACTTT.

J is TRBJ2-7 and V is TRBV7-9, with 11 nucleotides matching TRBD2. Germline CDR1 and CDR2: SEHNR and FQNEAQ (reference sequence). The CDR3 is 15 residues long. J gave up 5 bases and V 0 bases, and 3 bases lay outside the gene matches. CDR3 sequence: CASSLASGRANEQYF. The CDR3, as DNA: TGTGCCAGCAGCTTAGCTAGCGGGAGGGCCAACGAGCAGTACTTC.

This rearrangement joins TRBV5-6 to TRBJ2-1; TRBD2 agrees at 9 bases. Germline values: CDR1 SGHDT, CDR2 YYEEEE. Germline trimming cut 0 bases from V and 8 bases from J; bases unmatched to any gene: 6. The CDR3 is 15 amino acids. As DNA, the CDR3 is TGTGCCAGCAGCTTGGGGCGCGGGAGGGGGGATGAGCAGTTCTTC. Protein product: CASSLGRGRGDEQFF.

This chain connects TRBV28 to TRBJ2-7; 9 nucleotides line up with TRBD2. Trimming took 6 bases from V and 4 from J; bases not matched to a gene: 7. Germline CDR1 is MDHEN and CDR2 is SYDVKM. CDR3 length: 14 residues. The CDR3 nucleotides read TGTGCCAGCAGCTACCTAGCGGGATCTTACGAGCAGTACTTC. Translating gives CASSYLAGSYEQYF.

The table lists this clone with a count of one. J is TRBJ2-7 and V is TRBV6-6; D gene ambiguous. Germline lookup yields CDR1 MNHNY and CDR2 SVGAGI (reference sequence). CDR3 length: 10 residues. The ends were cut back, 7 bases at V and 4 bases at J, with 5 bases in the middle. The CDR3 sequence is CASKQYEQYF. The DNA of the CDR3 is TGTGCCAGCAAGCAATACGAGCAGTACTTC.

The V and J genes are TRBV15 and TRBJ2-1, with TRBD1 matching 8 bases. This CDR3 has 14 residues. J was trimmed by 7 bases and V by 3 bases; bases with no gene match: 5. Germline lookup yields CDR1 LNHNV and CDR2 YYDKDF (reference sequence). In DNA form, the CDR3 reads TGTGCCACCAGCAGGCCAGGGGGCTCGAATGAGCAGTTCTTC. Protein product: CATSRPGGSNEQFF. The full variable domain, completed using reference TRBV15 and TRBJ2-1, is DAMVIQNPRYQVTQFGKPVTLSCSQTLNHNVMYWYQQKSSQAPKLLFHYYDKDFNNEADTPDNFQSRRPNTSFCFLDIRSPGLGDTAMYLCATSRPGGSNEQFFGPGTRLTVL.

This clone was seen only a few times. The chain recombines TRBV7-2 with TRBJ1-4; D perhaps matches TRBD1 (5 bases). This CDR3 is built from 14 residues. From germline, CDR1 is SGHTA and CDR2 FQGNSA. V lost 5 bases to trimming and J lost 2 bases, with 9 bases between them. As DNA, the CDR3 is TGTGCCAGCAGCCTCAGGGTTACTAATGAAAAACTGTTTTTT. This encodes CASSLRVTNEKLFF.

This chain joins TRBV5-1 and TRBJ2-7; 11 bases are shared with TRBD2. Trimming at V came to 1 base and at J to 7 bases, leaving 7 bases not matched to a gene. Germline V CDR1 and CDR2: SGHRS, YFSETQ. The CDR3 has 15 amino acids. The CDR3 sequence: CASSLRVAGGEEQYF. CDR3 DNA sequence: TGCGCCAGCAGCTTGCGAGTAGCGGGAGGGGAGGAGCAGTACTTC.

J is TRBJ2-2 and V is TRBV19; 9 nucleotides agree with TRBD1. The length of the CDR3 is 14 residues. Germline CDR1 and CDR2: LNHDA and SQIVND (reference sequence). Unmatched junction bases numbered 3, after V lost 6 bases and J lost 4 bases. The DNA for the CDR3 is TGTGCCAGTAGGGAGACAGGGGGCACCGGGGAGCTGTTTTTT. It encodes CASRETGGTGELFF.

The chain uses TRBV6-2 or TRBV6-3 and TRBJ2-3; D is undetermined. The CDR3 is 14 residues long. Between the trimmed V and J ends, which lost 5 bases and 1 base, there was a span of 10 bases. Germline values: CDR1 MNHEY, CDR2 SVGEGT. CDR3 bases: TGTGCCAGCAGTAACATACAGCGCACAGATACGCAGTATTTT. Protein sequence: CASSNIQRTDTQYF.

The rearrangement links TRBV7-2 to TRBJ1-1; 10 nucleotides align to TRBD1. The CDR3 is 12 residues long. With 5 bases clipped from V and 13 bases from J, the junction kept 7 bases outside the gene matches. The germline V gene has CDR1 SGHTA and CDR2 FQGNSA. The CDR3 spells CASSLGQGECFF. Written as DNA, the CDR3 is TGTGCCAGCAGCCTAGGACAGGGGGAGTGTTTCTTT.

This clone occurred once. The J gene is TRBJ1-2, the V gene TRBV6-5, with D possibly being TRBD1 (6 bases). CDR3 length: 13 amino acids. Germline-derived CDR1 and CDR2 are MNHEY and SVGAGI. Trimming took off 7 bases at V and 5 bases at J, with 14 bases between the two ends. The CDR3 coding sequence is TGTGCCAGCACCCGGGGGGGCGGATATGGCTACACCTTC. Translation: CASTRGGGYGYTF.

The rearrangement uses TRBV6-1 and TRBJ2-7; D is perhaps TRBD2 (6 bases). The CDR3 consists of 14 residues. V was pared by 1 base and J by 2 bases, with 9 bases between. The germline V gene has CDR1 MNHNS and CDR2 SASEGT. The CDR3 region is CASSEVAATYEQYF. The CDR3 nucleotides read TGTGCCAGCAGTGAAGTAGCGGCTACCTACGAGCAGTACTTC.

The CDR3 DNA follows: TGTGCCAGCGGGAGTGGATCCACAGATACGCAGTATTTT. Amino acid sequence: CASGSGSTDTQYF. This chain uses TRBV11-2 with TRBJ2-3, with a possible D match to TRBD2 (5 bases). Germline lookup yields CDR1 SGHAT and CDR2 FQNNGV. CDR3 length equals 13 residues. V was pared by 8 bases and J by 2 bases, with 11 bases between.

This rearrangement joins TRBV6-5 to TRBJ2-3; weak D call: TRBD1 (6 bases). Deletions cut 9 bases from V and 4 bases from J, with 8 bases between. The CDR3 length is 11 residues. CDR1 and CDR2 from the germline V gene are MNHEY and SVGAGI. The CDR3 DNA sequence: TGTGCCAGTCACAGGGCAGATACGCAGTATTTT. Its translation is CASHRADTQYF.

V is TRBV4-2 and J is TRBJ2-5; TRBD2 might be the D (6 bases). The V gene lost 2 bases and the J gene lost 1 base, with 8 bases spanning the gap. The germline V gene encodes CDR1 LGHNA and CDR2 YNFKEQ. The CDR3 spans 14 residues. In nucleotides, the CDR3 is TGTGCCAGCAGCCAACCCGGGGGCCAAGAGACCCAGTACTTC. It specifies CASSQPGGQETQYF.

This chain links TRBV28 with TRBJ2-2; 12 bases line up with TRBD2. V trimming: 7 bases; J trimming: 4 bases; junction bases outside the gene matches: 4. Germline V lookup: CDR1 MDHEN, CDR2 SYDVKM. The CDR3 is 15 amino acids. CDR3 in amino acids: CASIRLAGATGELFF. DNA of the CDR3: TGTGCCAGCATCCGACTAGCGGGGGCCACCGGGGAGCTGTTTTTT.

J is TRBJ2-5 and V is TRBV28; TRBD2 matches 9 bases. The CDR3 sequence is 14 residues long. The J segment lost 6 bases and the V segment lost 11 bases, leaving 13 bases of the junction unmatched. Germline-derived CDR1 and CDR2 are MDHEN and SYDVKM. For the CDR3, the DNA is TGTGCCGCTAGCCCGGGACTAGCTTTACAGACCCAGTACTTC. This sequence encodes CAASPGLALQTQYF.

The chain recombines TRBV28 with TRBJ1-5; 7 bases map to TRBD1. Germline V gene data show CDR1 as MDHEN and CDR2 as SYDVKM. The CDR3 sequence is 16 residues long. V lost 2 bases to trimming and J lost 4 bases; unmatched junction nucleotides: 8. The DNA for the CDR3 is TGTGCCAGCAGTTTAACGGCACAGGGGCCGAATCAGCCCCAGCATTTT. Translation gives CASSLTAQGPNQPQHF.

J is TRBJ2-7 and V is TRBV2; 11 bases fit TRBD2. This CDR3 contains 14 residues. Germline assignment: CDR1 SNHLY and CDR2 FYNNEI. Trimming took 7 bases from V and 6 from J; bases not matched to a gene: 8. As DNA, the CDR3 is TGTGCCAGCACCCGGAGGCTAGCGGGAGGCGAGCAGTACTTC. Translating it yields CASTRRLAGGEQYF.

The chain uses TRBV5-1 and TRBJ2-3, with TRBD2 matching over 8 bases. Germline V gene data show CDR1 as SGHRS and CDR2 as YFSETQ. The J segment lost 4 bases and the V segment lost 0 bases, leaving 7 bases of the junction unmatched. The CDR3 consists of 16 residues. The CDR3 region has the DNA TGCGCCAGCAGCTTGGCCCCAGCGGGAGTCCCAGATACGCAGTATTTT. Translated, it gives CASSLAPAGVPDTQYF.

This sequence joins TRBV5-1 and TRBJ2-3, with D tentatively TRBD2 (6 bases). Germline loops: CDR1 SGHRS, CDR2 YFSETQ. CDR3 length: 15 amino acids. The germline V and J ends were trimmed by 2 bases and 3 bases, with 13 bases remaining between them. In nucleotides, the CDR3 is TGCGCCAGCAGCTTTGTTGGGGGAGGAACAGATACGCAGTATTTT. Amino acids: CASSFVGGGTDTQYF.